The T cell receptor (beta chain) under discussion was sequenced for a study of identical twins. General study points: With abundant cord blood beta clonotypes, insertions were fewer; memory repertoires showed no such pattern. Beta out-of-frame sequences showed weaker excess twin sharing. An excess of low generation probability was shown by twin-shared out-of-frame alpha sequences.

This clonotype was observed at least ten times. Its antigen is still unknown. TCRdb processed the 5' RACE reads anew with MiXCR; each CDR3 protein has one entry. Among about 690,000 distinct CDR3 sequences listed, around 6% were seen once. Sequencing was carried out using naive T cells sorted from blood. This TCR was recovered from a man between 18 and 35 years old in good health.

The CDR3 region has the DNA TGTGCCAGCAGCCCTCTAGGGGAAGAGACCCAGTACTTC. Translation gives CASSPLGEETQYF. The genes are TRBV4-2 and TRBJ2-5, with a tentative D call TRBD1 (5 bases). The V end was cut by 4 bases, the J end by 3 bases, with 9 bases between. The CDR3 covers 13 residues. Germline V gives CDR1 LGHNA, CDR2 YNFKEQ.